This entry concerns a single TCR beta chain. This clonotype showed up many times. Its recognized antigen is unknown. Base qualities are not at hand, and no much larger clone is one base apart. These data belong to a study of tumor-infiltrating lymphocytes in primary liver carcinoma (dated by TCRdb to about 2017). Study-level background: Of the five patients (three men and two women, aged 30 to 69 years), four had hepatocellular carcinoma and one had combined HCC and intrahepatic cholangiocarcinoma. A total of 35 or so specimens from 5 patients went through TCRbeta repertoire sequencing, namely 25 tumor regions, 5 adjacent noncancerous liver tissues and 5 peripheral blood samples. Agilent mRNA microarray profiling was performed on the 25 tumor region samples to relate TCRbeta repertoire diversity to the local molecular phenotype. TCRbeta repertoire sequencing, expression microarrays and whole-exome sequencing were combined in the study across five regions of each liver tumor, with adjacent normal tissue and blood also included. Repertoires from technical replicates were highly reproducible, with mean shared-clone rates roughly 0.87 and correlation coefficients above 0.98. Tumors of the five patients were stage T1-T3 N0M0 with maximum diameters of about 4.2 to 10 cm. Each sample produced roughly 3.5 to 8 million productive TCRbeta reads, and read depth showed no significant difference between tissue types.

Between the V and J ends, shortened by 6 bases and 8 bases respectively, the junction contains 29 bases. As encoded in the germline V gene, CDR1 is MDHEN while CDR2 is SYDVKM. Measured from the cysteine to the phenylalanine, the CDR3 is 18 residues long. Here the CDR3 DNA is all that survives: 54 bases in frame from base 1. Starting from approximately 0.5 ug total RNA, TCRbeta-specific cDNA was produced by reverse transcription with a constant-region primer and ProtoScript II reverse transcriptase. The TCRbeta libraries were prepared through three rounds of nested multiplex PCR following a slightly modified ARM-PCR procedure. Multiplex TRBV1-TRBV30 forward primers and a Cbeta reverse primer were used in the first two PCR rounds, each of which was run for roughly 9 cycles. Sample barcodes and Illumina adapters were attached in a final 25-cycle PCR using Deep VentR polymerase. Before sequencing, amplicons of 200-500 bp were purified from gel using a QIAquick gel extraction kit. An Illumina HiSeq 2500 was used to sequence the TCRbeta amplicons with 250-bp paired-end reads. The paper's processing steps were these. To recover full CDR3 sequences, reads were quality-trimmed using Trimmomatic v0.33 and paired reads were then merged using FLASH v1.2.11. MiGEC v1.2.1b assigned V, D and J germline segments to the rearranged TCRbeta sequences. Clonotype statistics and Shannon-Wiener diversity indices were computed with VDJtools v1.0.0. Except for diversity analysis, only the 250 most abundant clonotypes of each sample were used in subsequent analyses to reduce sampling bias. In-frame beta chains were kept once TCRdb had trimmed the public reads at Q25 with fastp and called clones with MiXCR. Rows with a matching CDR3 protein are joined into one entry that keeps the most common DNA and genes. For this entry, the V and J calls and clone size follow TCRdb and not the study's own pipeline. The table for this sample lists roughly 91,000 distinct CDR3 sequences; around two thirds of them were counted only once. The ten largest clones represent 9.5% of the sample.

Total RNA and DNA were co-extracted without cell sorting from roughly 20-30 mg of bulk tissue using the AllPrep DNA/RNA mini kit. Between late 2015 and March 2016, roughly 5 patients in China with histopathologically diagnosed primary liver carcinoma had their tumors surgically resected. Chronic HBV infection was present in the patients, and the patients were treatment-naive at sampling. Five spatially separated regions were sampled per tumor: superior, inferior, left-lateral and right-lateral poles, plus the tumor centre. More than 90% viable tumor cells were found by histology in every tumor sample. Each fresh piece of tumor and adjacent tissue was cut in two, with one half stored in RNAlater at -80 degrees C and the other half sent for histology. Results the study describes overall, beyond this receptor: Just about 7-25% of top clones turned up in all five regions of a tumor, which suggests spatial heterogeneity among tumor-infiltrating T cells. Because sequencing covered only the TCR beta chain and unpaired alpha chains were not captured, true repertoire diversity is likely underestimated. Consistent with antigen-driven expansion, pairs of tumor regions showed higher repertoire overlap (mean roughly 36%) than either tumor-adjacent pairs (around 17%) or tumor-blood pairs (around 14%). A significantly larger repertoire fraction was made up by the top 250 clones in tumors than in blood (p = 0.039). Since the samples were bulk and unsorted, there was no way to compare CD4+ and CD8+ T cell repertoires. The study included only five patients, and the authors note findings should be validated in a larger study.

The chain was built from TRBV28 and TRBJ2-1; a tentative D call is TRBD2 (5 bases match). The sequence derives from a woman aged 55-70 years with primary liver carcinoma and hepatitis B virus infection. The sequencing input was liver tumor tissue from sampling region 5. The sample's cell subset or site label, decoded: tumor region T5, tumor centre. The CDR3 protein: CASSRGGHWSLDGDEQFF. The nucleotide sequence is TGTGCCAGCAGCCGCGGAGGTCATTGGTCCCTTGACGGTGATGAGCAGTTCTTC.